This T cell receptor beta chain was sequenced during a study of T-cell memory formation after mild COVID-19. General observations from the study: Shrinking CD4+ clones resided mostly in CM and EM, and CD8+ ones in EMRA. Some clones that responded turned up in pre-infection memory, which suggests that cross-reactive memory joined in. Clones that contracted from day 15 to 85 had balanced CD4/CD8; later expanders were CD4+ biased.

Barcoded TCR alpha and TCR beta cDNA libraries with UMIs came from 5'RACE using constant-segment primers. TCRdb fed the 5' RACE reads into MiXCR, producing one record per CDR3 protein. Found here are under 250,000 distinct CDR3 sequences, roughly 15% of them singletons; the top ten hold 2.1%. This clonotype has more than one count but fewer than ten. The antigen is unknown. This CDR3 contains 15 residues. Germline V gives CDR1 SGHTA, CDR2 FQGNSA. With 5 bases clipped from V and 2 bases from J, the junction kept 6 bases outside the gene matches. This receptor was obtained from an adult woman who had mild COVID-19 (a few samples of this study predate the infection). Cell type and time point are not known. Sequenced sample: PBMCs or a T cell subset sorted from them (not recorded which). The rearrangement joins TRBV7-2 to TRBJ2-7, with 10 bases that match TRBD2. The CDR3 DNA follows: TGTGCCAGCAGCAAAGGACTAGCGGAGGCCTACGAGCAGTACTTC. Translated: CASSKGLAEAYEQYF.